This T cell receptor beta chain emerged from a study of T-cell memory formation after mild COVID-19. Trimming cost V 4 bases and J 6 bases, with 15 bases left between them. This CDR3 has 13 residues. Germline V CDR1 and CDR2: SQVTM, ANQGSEA. General observations from the study: Clones that contracted from day 15 to 85 were balanced CD4/CD8, while later expanders leaned CD4+.

This clonotype came up a few times. Its antigen remains unidentified. TCRdb used MiXCR to reprocess the 5' RACE reads, holding one entry per CDR3 protein. Here the sample spans more than 300,000 distinct CDR3 sequences, 20% to 25% being singletons. Sequenced material: PBMCs or a T cell subset sorted from them (not recorded which). The chain joins TRBV29-1 to TRBJ1-1; D uncertain. This TCR was sampled from a man aged 18 to 30 who had mild COVID-19 (a few samples of this study predate the infection). Cell type and time point are not known. This CDR3 reads CSVAPAGNAEAFF. CDR3 DNA sequence: TGCAGCGTTGCCCCGGCCGGCAATGCTGAAGCTTTCTTT. The full variable domain, completed using reference TRBV29-1 and TRBJ1-1, is SAVISQKPSRDICQRGTSLTIQCQVDSQVTMMFWYRQQPGQSLTLIATANQGSEATYESGFVIDKFPISRPNLTFSTLTVSNMSPEDSSIYLCSVAPAGNAEAFFGQGTRLTVV.